This T cell receptor (beta chain) emerged from a study of shared clonotypes between healthy human individuals. Replicate PCRs run on sorted subsets employed around 200 ng DNA, some 33,000 T cell genomes. Generated by immunoSEQ multiplex PCR, the TCRdb table keeps only in-frame clones and is missing some. This sample yields some 600,000 clones, of which 96% are seen a single time; approximately 0.1% belongs to the top ten. About this clone: Its antigen is as yet unknown.

The germline V gene encodes CDR1 PRHDT and CDR2 FYEKMQ (reference sequence). CDR3 length equals 17 residues. The trim removed 6 bases at V and 4 bases at J, leaving 17 bases unmatched. Study-level findings and limits: Generation probability values for non-shared clonotypes were lower than those for clonotypes shared by all four donors. Among donors, the sharing of clonotypes was expected to be influenced by sequencing depth.

Positive CCR7 selection of CD45RO-negative cells yielded the naive CD8 cells, and terminally differentiated effector memory CD45RA+ cells were excluded. Everyone who donated was a Caucasian adult who lived in Nashville, Tennessee. This sequence was found in a woman aged 25-40 years in good health. V usage is TRBV13 and J usage is TRBJ2-7; 8 nucleotides align to TRBD1. The sample comprised naive CD8+ T cells sorted from blood. The CDR3 DNA sequence: TGTGCCAGCAGTGACGATTTGAGAGGACAGGGCCTTTACGAGCAGTACTTC. Translating it yields CASSDDLRGQGLYEQYF.